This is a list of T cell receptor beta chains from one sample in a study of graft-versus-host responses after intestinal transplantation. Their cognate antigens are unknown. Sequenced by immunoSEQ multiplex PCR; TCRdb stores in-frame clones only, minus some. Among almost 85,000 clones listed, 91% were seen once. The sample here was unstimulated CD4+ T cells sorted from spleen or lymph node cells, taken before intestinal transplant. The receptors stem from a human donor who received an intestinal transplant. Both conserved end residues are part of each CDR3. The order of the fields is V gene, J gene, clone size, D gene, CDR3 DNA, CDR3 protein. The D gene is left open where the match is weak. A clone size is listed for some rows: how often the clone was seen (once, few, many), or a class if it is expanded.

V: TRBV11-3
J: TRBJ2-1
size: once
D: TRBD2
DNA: TGTGCCAGCAGCGCTGTAGCGGGGGGGCCTTCCAATGAGCAGTTCTTC
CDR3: CASSAVAGGPSNEQFF

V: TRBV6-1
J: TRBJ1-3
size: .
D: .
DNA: TGTGCCAGCAACCAGGGCCTCGGAAACACCATATATTTT
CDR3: CASNQGLGNTIYF

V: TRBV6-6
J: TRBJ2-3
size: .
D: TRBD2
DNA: TGTGCCAGCACCGGAGCGGGGGACACAGATACGCAGTATTTT
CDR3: CASTGAGDTDTQYF

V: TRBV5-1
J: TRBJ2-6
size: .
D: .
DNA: TGCGCCAGCAGCTTGGGTCCGGGAATGACTGGGGCCAACGTCCTGACTTTC
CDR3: CASSLGPGMTGANVLTF

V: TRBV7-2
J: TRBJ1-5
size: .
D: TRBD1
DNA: TGTGCCAGCAGCTCGCTCTCCGGGACAGGCGGCCAGCCCCAGCATTTT
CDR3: CASSSLSGTGGQPQHF

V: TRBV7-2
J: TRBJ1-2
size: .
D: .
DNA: TGTGCCAGCAGCTTAGGGACTAACCCAGGGTTTACTTTGATATATGGCTACACCTTC
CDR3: CASSLGTNPGFTLIYGYTF

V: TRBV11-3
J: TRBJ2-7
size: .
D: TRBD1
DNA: TGTGCCAGCAGCCCCCCCTGGGACAGGGGGCCCTCCTACGAGCAGTACTTC
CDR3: CASSPPWDRGPSYEQYF

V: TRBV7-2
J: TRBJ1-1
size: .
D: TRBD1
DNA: TGTGCCAGCAGCCCAGGGGCCGGGACAGGGGCTGAAGCTTTCTTT
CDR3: CASSPGAGTGAEAFF

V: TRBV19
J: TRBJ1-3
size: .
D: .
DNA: TGTGCCAGTAGTGCTGACTACTCTGGAAACACCATATATTTT
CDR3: CASSADYSGNTIYF

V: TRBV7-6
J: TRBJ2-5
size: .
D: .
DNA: TGTGCCAGCAGCTCAGTTTCTAGGGGGGAGACCCAGTACTTC
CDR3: CASSSVSRGETQYF

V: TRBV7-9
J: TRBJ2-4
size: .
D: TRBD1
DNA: TGTGCCAGCAGTTACCATCGGGCAGGGGGCTCCCTTGCCCTTATTCAGTACTTC
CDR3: CASSYHRAGGSLALIQYF

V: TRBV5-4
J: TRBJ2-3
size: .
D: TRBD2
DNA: TGTGCCAGCAGCGCCGCGGGGGGGATCACAGATACGCAGTATTTT
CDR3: CASSAAGGITDTQYF

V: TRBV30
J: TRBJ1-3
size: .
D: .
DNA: TGTGCCTGGAGTGTACAGGGAGGGTCGGGAAACACCATATATTTT
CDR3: CAWSVQGGSGNTIYF

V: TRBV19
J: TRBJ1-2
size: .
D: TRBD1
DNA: TGTGCCAGTAGTATATATGGGAAGACGACAGGGGCTGTATATGGCTACACCTTC
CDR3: CASSIYGKTTGAVYGYTF

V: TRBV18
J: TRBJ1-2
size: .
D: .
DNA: TGTGCCAGCTCACCACGACAGGTCGTCAACTATGGCTACACCTTC
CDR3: CASSPRQVVNYGYTF

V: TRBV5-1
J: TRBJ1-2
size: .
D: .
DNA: TGCGCCAGCAGCTTGGAGAGGCAGGGTGGAGGCTACACCTTC
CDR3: CASSLERQGGGYTF

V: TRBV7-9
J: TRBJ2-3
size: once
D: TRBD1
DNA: TGTGCCAGCAGCTTAGCGCGTCTGTGGGACAGGGTTTCAGATACGCAGTATTTT
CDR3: CASSLARLWDRVSDTQYF

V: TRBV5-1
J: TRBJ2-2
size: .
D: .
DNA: TGCGCCAGCAGCGTTAGACAGCTTTCGAACACCGGGGAGCTGTTTTTT
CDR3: CASSVRQLSNTGELFF

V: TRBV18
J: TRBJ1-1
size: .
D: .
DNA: TGTGCCAGCTCACCCATCGCAGGGGCGGGGGACACTGAAGCTTTCTTT
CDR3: CASSPIAGAGDTEAFF

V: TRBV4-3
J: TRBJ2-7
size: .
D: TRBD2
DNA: TGCGCCAGCAGCCAAGATGTGGGGGGGGTCTCCTACGAGCAGTACTTC
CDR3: CASSQDVGGVSYEQYF

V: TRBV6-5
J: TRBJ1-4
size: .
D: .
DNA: TGTGCCAGCAGTTACTCGAGCGGGGTATTTAATGAAAAACTGTTTTTT
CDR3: CASSYSSGVFNEKLFF

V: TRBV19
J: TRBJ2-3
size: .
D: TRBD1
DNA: TGTGCCAGTAGTCTCGGACAGGGAAGCACAGATACGCAGTATTTT
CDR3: CASSLGQGSTDTQYF

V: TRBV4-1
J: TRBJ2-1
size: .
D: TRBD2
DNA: TGCGCCAGCAGCCAAGATCTTGGGAGGCGGGGGGGCAATGAGCAGTTCTTC
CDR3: CASSQDLGRRGGNEQFF

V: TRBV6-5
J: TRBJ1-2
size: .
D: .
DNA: TGTGCCAGCAGTTACCAGGGAAACTATGGCTACACCTTC
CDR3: CASSYQGNYGYTF

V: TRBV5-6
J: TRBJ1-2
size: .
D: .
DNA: TGTGCCAGCAGGCTATACGCTAACTATGGCTACACCTTC
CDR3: CASRLYANYGYTF

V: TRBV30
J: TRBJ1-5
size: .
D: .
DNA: TGTGCCTGGAGTACAGGATATAATCAGCCCCAGCATTTT
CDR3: CAWSTGYNQPQHF

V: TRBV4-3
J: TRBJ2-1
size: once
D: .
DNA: TGCGCCAGCAGCCCTGTGGAGGGCCATTCGCCGCTCTTC
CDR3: CASSPVEGHSPLF

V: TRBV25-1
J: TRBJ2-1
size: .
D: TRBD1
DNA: TGTGCCAGCAGCCCGCGGACAGGGGGCCGGAATGAGCAGTTCTTC
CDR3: CASSPRTGGRNEQFF

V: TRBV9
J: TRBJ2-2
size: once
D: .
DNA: TGTGCCAGCAGCCCGACAGCAATCCCTTCGTCCCAGAACACCGGGGAGCTGTTTTTT
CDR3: CASSPTAIPSSQNTGELFF

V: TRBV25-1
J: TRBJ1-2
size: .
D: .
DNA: TGTGCCAGCAGTGCTATGAGGGGGACCGGCTACACCTTC
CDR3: CASSAMRGTGYTF

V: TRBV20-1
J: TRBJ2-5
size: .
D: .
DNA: TGCAGTGCTGAGTTAGGGGGGACCCAGTACTTC
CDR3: CSAELGGTQYF

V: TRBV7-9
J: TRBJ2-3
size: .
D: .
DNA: TGTGCCAGCAGCTTCGGCCAGGGCTCAGATACGCAGTATTTT
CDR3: CASSFGQGSDTQYF

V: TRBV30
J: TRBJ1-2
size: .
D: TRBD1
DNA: TGTGCCTGGAGGGTGGACAGGGACTATGGCTACACCTTC
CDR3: CAWRVDRDYGYTF

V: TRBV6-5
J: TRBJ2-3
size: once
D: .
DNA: TGTGCCAGCAGTGCTACTAGCACAGATACGCAGTATTTT
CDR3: CASSATSTDTQYF

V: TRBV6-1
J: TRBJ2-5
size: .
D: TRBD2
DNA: TGTGCCAGCAGTGAAAGAGTTAGCGGGGGGGTAGAGACCCAGTACTTC
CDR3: CASSERVSGGVETQYF

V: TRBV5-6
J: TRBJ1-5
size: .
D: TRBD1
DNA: TGTGCCAGCAGCAAGCTTGACAGGGTCGATCAGCCCCAGCATTTT
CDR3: CASSKLDRVDQPQHF

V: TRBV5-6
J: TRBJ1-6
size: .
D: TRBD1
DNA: TGTGCCAGCAGCTTTACGGGACAGCTATATAATTCACCCCTCCACTTT
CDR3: CASSFTGQLYNSPLHF

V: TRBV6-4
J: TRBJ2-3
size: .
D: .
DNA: TGTGCCAGCAGTGACGGAGAGGGAACAGGGACCTTATCAGATACGCAGTATTTT
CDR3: CASSDGEGTGTLSDTQYF

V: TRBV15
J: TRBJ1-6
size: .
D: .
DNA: TGTGCCACCAGTGACAGAATGGATTCACCCCTCCACTTT
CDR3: CATSDRMDSPLHF

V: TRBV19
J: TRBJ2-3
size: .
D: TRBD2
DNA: TGTGCCAGCGGGGGGGCTAGCACAGATACGCAGTATTTT
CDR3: CASGGASTDTQYF

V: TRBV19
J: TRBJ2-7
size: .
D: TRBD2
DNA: TGTGCCAGTAGTATCTCTAGCGGGGACTACGAGCAGTACTTC
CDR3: CASSISSGDYEQYF

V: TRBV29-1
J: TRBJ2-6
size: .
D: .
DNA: TGCAGCGCCTATTCCGGGGCCAACGTCCTGACTTTC
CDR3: CSAYSGANVLTF

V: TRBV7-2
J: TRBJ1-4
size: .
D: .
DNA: TGTGCCAGCCGGGAGGCGTCAAATGAAAAACTGTTTTTT
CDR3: CASREASNEKLFF